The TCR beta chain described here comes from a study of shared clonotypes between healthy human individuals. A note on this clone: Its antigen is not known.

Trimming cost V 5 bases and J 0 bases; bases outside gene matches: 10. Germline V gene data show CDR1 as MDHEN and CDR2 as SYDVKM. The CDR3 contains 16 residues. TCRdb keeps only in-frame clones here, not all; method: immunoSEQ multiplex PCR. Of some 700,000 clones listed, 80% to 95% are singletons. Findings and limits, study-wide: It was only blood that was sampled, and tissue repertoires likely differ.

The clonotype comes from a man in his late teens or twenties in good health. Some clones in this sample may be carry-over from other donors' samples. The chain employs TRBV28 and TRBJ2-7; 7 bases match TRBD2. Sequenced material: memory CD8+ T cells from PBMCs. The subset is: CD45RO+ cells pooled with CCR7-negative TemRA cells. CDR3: CASSPIDRDYSYEQYF. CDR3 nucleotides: TGTGCCAGCAGTCCGATCGACCGGGACTACTCCTACGAGCAGTACTTC.